This T cell receptor beta chain was profiled in a study of blood T cell repertoires in COVID-19. Study-wide context: Samples came from the United States, Italy and Spain, spanning acute and convalescent COVID-19. T cells, B-cell-depleted T cells, or PBMCs provided the cDNA or gDNA that served as material.

Trimming took 6 bases from V and 6 from J, leaving 18 bases between them. The CDR3 has 15 amino acids. Germline CDR1 SNHLY, CDR2 FYNNEI. Under the authors' procedure: Amplification with reference gene primers provided the estimates of nucleated cell counts. The protocol was immunoSEQ multiplex PCR, while the TCRdb copy is restricted to in-frame clones and leaves out a portion. The V and J calls and clone size were taken over from that table, and D and trimming were inferred from the DNA. The sample includes more than 150,000 clones, 87% of them seen just once. This receptor was taken from a woman aged 18 to 35 who had recovered from COVID-19. Sequences were obtained from peripheral blood. The V gene is TRBV2, the J gene TRBJ2-1, with TRBD1 as a possible D gene (6 bases). CDR3 nucleotide sequence: TGTGCCAGCAGCCTCTACAGGGCGGCTGGCAATGAGCAGTTCTTC. It codes for CASSLYRAAGNEQFF.